Listed below are T cell receptor beta chains from one sample, sequenced in a study of CD8 T cells in ankylosing spondylitis. TCRdb redid the calling of the 5' RACE reads with MiXCR, one entry per CDR3 protein. Seen here are around 440,000 distinct CDR3 sequences, 15% to 20% observed once, and the top ten hold 1%. The sample comprised blood, either unsorted or a sorted T cell fraction (not recorded which). The source is a male donor with ankylosing spondylitis. Each CDR3 is given with its conserved first and last residue. The D gene is left open where the match is weak. Size values are once, few and many counts, or a class for expanded clones, and some rows have none.

v_gene	d_gene	abundance	j_gene	CDR3aa	CDR3nt
TRBV27	TRBD2	.	TRBJ2-3	CASSPSGRGTDTQYF	TGTGCCAGCAGTCCATCGGGGAGGGGCACAGATACGCAGTATTTT
TRBV6-1	.	few	TRBJ2-1	CASSEDSYNEQFF	TGTGCCAGCAGCGAGGACTCCTACAATGAGCAGTTCTTC
TRBV28	TRBD2	.	TRBJ2-7	CASSSTSGRNNGEQYF	TGTGCCAGCAGCTCTACTAGCGGGAGAAATAACGGCGAGCAGTACTTC
TRBV6-5	.	many	TRBJ2-2	CASSYTNTGELFF	TGTGCCAGCAGTTACACGAACACCGGGGAGCTGTTTTTT
TRBV29-1	.	many	TRBJ2-4	CSAYLTGNIQYF	TGCAGCGCCTACCTCACAGGAAACATTCAGTACTTC
TRBV6-5	TRBD1	.	TRBJ2-5	CASSSPGTGQETQYF	TGTGCCAGCAGTTCCCCAGGGACAGGACAAGAGACCCAGTACTTC
TRBV29-1	TRBD2	few	TRBJ2-1	CSVGGGFPNEQFF	TGCAGCGTTGGCGGGGGATTCCCCAATGAGCAGTTCTTC
TRBV6-4	.	few	TRBJ2-3	CASRPGGSTDTQYF	TGTGCCAGCAGGCCAGGCGGGAGCACAGATACGCAGTATTTT
TRBV20-1	.	few	TRBJ2-1	CSARDWGRGYNEQFF	TGCAGTGCTAGAGATTGGGGGCGGGGGTACAATGAGCAGTTCTTC
TRBV20-1	.	.	TRBJ1-1	CSAERAGVSLSTEAFF	TGCAGTGCGGAGCGTGCAGGGGTTTCTCTCAGCACTGAAGCTTTCTTT